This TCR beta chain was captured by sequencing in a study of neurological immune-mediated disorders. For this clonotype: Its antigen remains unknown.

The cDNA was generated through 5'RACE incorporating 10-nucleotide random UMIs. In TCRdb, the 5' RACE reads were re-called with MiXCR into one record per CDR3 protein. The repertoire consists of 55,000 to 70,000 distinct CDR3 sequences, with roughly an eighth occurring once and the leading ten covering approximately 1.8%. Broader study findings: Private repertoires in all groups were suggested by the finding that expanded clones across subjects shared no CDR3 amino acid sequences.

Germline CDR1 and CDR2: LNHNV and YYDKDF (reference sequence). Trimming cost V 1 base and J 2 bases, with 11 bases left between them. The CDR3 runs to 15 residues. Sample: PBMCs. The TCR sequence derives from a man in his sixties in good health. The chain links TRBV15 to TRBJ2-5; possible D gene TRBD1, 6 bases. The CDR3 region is CATSRGGQQQETQYF. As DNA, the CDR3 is TGTGCCACCAGCAGAGGCGGACAGCAGCAAGAGACCCAGTACTTC.